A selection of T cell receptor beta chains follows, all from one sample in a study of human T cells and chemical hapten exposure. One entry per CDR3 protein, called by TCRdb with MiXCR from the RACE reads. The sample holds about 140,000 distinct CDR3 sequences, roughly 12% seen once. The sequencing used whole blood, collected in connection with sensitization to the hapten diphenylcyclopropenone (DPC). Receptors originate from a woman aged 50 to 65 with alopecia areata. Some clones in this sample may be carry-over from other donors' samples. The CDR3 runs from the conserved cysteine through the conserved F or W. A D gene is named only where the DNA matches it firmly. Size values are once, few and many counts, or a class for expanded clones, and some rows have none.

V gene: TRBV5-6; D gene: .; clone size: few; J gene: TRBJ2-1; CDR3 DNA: TGTGCCAGCAGCTTGGAGTTAAATGAGCAGTTCTTC; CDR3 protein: CASSLELNEQFF
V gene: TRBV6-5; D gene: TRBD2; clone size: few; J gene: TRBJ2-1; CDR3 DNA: TGTGCCAGCAGTTATTTCACGGGCGCGGGAGGAAGCAATGAGCAGTTCTTC; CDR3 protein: CASSYFTGAGGSNEQFF
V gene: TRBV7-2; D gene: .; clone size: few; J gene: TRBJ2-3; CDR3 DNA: TGTGCCAGCAGCTTAGTGGTGGGAACGAATACGCAGTATTTT; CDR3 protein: CASSLVVGTNTQYF
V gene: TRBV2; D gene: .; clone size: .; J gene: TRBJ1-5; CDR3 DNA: TGTGCCAGCAGTGTTTCGGGGGCTCAGCCCCAGCATTTT; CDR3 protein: CASSVSGAQPQHF
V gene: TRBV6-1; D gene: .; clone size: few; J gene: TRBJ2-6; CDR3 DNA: TGTGCCAGCAGTGAGACAGCTGGGGCCAACGTCCTGACTTTC; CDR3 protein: CASSETAGANVLTF
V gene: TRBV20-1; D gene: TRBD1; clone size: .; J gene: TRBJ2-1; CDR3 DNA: TGCAGTGCTAGACCCCCGGGGGGACAGGGGAATTATGAGCAGTTCTTC; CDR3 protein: CSARPPGGQGNYEQFF
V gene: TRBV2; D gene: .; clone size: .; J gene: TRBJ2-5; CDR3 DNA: TGTGCCAGCAGTGATTTGGGGACTGGTTGTTTC; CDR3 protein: CASSDLGTGCF
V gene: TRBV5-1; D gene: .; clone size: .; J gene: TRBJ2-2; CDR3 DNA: TGCGCCAGCAGCCTGGGGAAGTCATCCGGGGAGCTGTTTTTT; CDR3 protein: CASSLGKSSGELFF
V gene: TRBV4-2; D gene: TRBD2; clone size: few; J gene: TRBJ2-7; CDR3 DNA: TGTGCCAGCAGCCCTCTAGCGGGCGCCACCTACGAGCAGTACTTC; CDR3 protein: CASSPLAGATYEQYF
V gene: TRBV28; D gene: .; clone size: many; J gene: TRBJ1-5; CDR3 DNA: TGTGCCAGCAGTCCTCGCATCCCAATGGGGGTTATCAATCAGCCCCAGCATTTT; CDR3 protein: CASSPRIPMGVINQPQHF
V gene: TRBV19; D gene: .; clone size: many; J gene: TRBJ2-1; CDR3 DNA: TGTGCCAGTAGTATCAAGGCCCGGAGCTCCTACAATGAGCAGTTCTTC; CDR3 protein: CASSIKARSSYNEQFF
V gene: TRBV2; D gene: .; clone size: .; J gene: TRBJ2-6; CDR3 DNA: TGTGCCAGCAGTGAAAGGTCGACTGGGGCCAACGTCCTGACTTTC; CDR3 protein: CASSERSTGANVLTF
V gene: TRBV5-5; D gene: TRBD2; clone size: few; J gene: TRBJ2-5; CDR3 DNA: TGTGCCAGCAGCTTGGGGATGGCGGGAGGGCCAGAGACCCAGTACTTC; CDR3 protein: CASSLGMAGGPETQYF
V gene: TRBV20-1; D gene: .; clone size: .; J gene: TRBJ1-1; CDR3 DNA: TGCAGTGCCTACGGGAACACTGAAGCTTTCTTT; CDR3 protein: CSAYGNTEAFF
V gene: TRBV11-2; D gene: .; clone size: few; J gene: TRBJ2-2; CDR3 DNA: TGTGCCAGCAGCTCCCATGGATACACCGGGGAGCTGTTTTTT; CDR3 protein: CASSSHGYTGELFF
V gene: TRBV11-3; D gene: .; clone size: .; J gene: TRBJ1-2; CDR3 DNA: TGTGCCAGCAGCTTAGAAGGAGACTATGGCTACACCTTC; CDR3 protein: CASSLEGDYGYTF
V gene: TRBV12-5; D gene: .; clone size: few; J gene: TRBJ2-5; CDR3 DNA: TGTGCTAGTGGTTCTGGAGAGACCCAGTACTTC; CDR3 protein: CASGSGETQYF
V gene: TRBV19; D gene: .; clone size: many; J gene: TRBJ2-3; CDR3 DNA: TGTGCCAGTAGTCTAGCGGATACGCAGTATTTT; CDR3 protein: CASSLADTQYF
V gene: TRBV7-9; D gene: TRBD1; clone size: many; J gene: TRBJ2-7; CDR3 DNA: TGTGCCAGCAGCTTCTCCCCGGGACAGTCCTCCTACGAGCAGTACTTC; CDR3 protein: CASSFSPGQSSYEQYF
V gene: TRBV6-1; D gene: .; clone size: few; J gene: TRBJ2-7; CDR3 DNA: TGTGCCAGCAGTGAGTTGGGGAGAGGCGAGCAGTACTTC; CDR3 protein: CASSELGRGEQYF
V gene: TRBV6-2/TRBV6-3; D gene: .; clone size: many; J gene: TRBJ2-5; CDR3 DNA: TGTGCCAGCAGTTCGACAGGGACTGGTCAGACCCAGTACTTC; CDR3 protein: CASSSTGTGQTQYF
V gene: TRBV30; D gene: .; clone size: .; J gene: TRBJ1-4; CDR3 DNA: TGTGCCTGGAGTCCCAGCGAGAAAGTGTTTTTT; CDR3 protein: CAWSPSEKVFF
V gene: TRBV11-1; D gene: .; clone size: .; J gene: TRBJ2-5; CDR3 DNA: TGTGCCAGCAGCTTAGCGAACCGACAAGAGACCCAGTACTTC; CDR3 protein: CASSLANRQETQYF
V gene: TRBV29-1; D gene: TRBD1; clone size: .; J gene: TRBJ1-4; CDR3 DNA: TGCAGCGTGACAGGGGGCACTAATGAAAAACTGTTTTTT; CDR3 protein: CSVTGGTNEKLFF
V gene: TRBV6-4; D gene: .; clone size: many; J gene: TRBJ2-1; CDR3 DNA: TGTGCCAGCAACCAACCGGGCCCCGAAGGGTACAATGAGCAGTTCTTC; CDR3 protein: CASNQPGPEGYNEQFF
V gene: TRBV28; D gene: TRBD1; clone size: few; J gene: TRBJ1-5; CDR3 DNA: TGTGCCAGCAGTTTCAGGGGGACAGTGAGTAATCAGCCCCAGCATTTT; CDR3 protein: CASSFRGTVSNQPQHF
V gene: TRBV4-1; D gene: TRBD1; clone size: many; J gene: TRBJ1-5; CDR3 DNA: TGCGCCAGCAGCCCGGGACAGCTCTATAGCAATCAGCCCCAGCATTTT; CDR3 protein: CASSPGQLYSNQPQHF
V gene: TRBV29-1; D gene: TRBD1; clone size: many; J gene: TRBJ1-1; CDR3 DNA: TGCAGCACACTGGACAGGGGGGTTGAAGCTTTCTTT; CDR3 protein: CSTLDRGVEAFF
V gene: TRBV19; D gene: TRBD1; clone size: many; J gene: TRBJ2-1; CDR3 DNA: TGTGCCAGTAGTATAGGCCCACAGGGGAGCTCCTACAATGAGCAGTTCTTC; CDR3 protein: CASSIGPQGSSYNEQFF
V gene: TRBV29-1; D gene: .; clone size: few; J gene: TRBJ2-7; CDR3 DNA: TGCAGCGTTGGGTTGGGGGTGGGAGAGCAGTACTTC; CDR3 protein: CSVGLGVGEQYF
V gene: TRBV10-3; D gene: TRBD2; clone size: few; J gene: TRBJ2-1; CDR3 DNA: TGTGCCATCAGTGAGGCGGGAGGCGGGAACAATGAGCAGTTCTTC; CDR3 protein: CAISEAGGGNNEQFF
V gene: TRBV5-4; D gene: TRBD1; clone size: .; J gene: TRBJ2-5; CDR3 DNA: TGTGCCAGCAGCTTACCGGGACAGTGGGAAGAGACCCAGTACTTC; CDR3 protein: CASSLPGQWEETQYF
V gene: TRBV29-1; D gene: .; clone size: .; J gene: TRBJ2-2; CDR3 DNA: TGCAGCGTTGACGCCCCCCACAGTCGCGGCACCGGGGAGCTGTTTTTT; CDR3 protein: CSVDAPHSRGTGELFF
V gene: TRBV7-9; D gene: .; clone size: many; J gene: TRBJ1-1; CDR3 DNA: TGTGCCAGCAGGGGCAGGGAAAAGACTGAAGCTTTCTTT; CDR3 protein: CASRGREKTEAFF